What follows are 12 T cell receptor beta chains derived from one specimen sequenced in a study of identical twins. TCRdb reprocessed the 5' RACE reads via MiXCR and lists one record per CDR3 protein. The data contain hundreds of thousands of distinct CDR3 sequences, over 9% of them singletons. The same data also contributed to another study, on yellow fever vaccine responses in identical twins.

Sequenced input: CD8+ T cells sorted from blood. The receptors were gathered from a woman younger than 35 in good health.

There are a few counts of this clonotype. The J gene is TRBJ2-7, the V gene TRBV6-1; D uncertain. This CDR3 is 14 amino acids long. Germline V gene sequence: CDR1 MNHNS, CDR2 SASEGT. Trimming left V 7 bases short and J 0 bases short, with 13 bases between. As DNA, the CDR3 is TGTGCCAGCAATATAGTAGGGCCCTCCTACGAGCAGTACTTC. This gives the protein CASNIVGPSYEQYF.

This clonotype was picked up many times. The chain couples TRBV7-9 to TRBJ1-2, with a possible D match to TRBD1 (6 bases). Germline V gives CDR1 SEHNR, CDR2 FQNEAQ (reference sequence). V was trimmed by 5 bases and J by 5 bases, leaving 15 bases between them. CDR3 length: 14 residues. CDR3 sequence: CASSKGDRVYGYTF. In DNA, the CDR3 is TGTGCCAGCAGCAAGGGGGACCGCGTATATGGCTACACCTTC.

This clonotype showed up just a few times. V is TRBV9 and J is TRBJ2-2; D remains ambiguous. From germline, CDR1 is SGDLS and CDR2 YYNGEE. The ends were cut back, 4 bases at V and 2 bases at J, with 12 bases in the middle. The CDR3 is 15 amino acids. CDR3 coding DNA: TGTGCCAGCAGCCCGGTCTCCCCCAACACCGGGGAGCTGTTTTTT. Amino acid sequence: CASSPVSPNTGELFF.

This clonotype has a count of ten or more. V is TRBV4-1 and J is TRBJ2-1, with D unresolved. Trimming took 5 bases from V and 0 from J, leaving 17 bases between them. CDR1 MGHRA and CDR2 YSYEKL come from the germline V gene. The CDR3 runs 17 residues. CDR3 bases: TGCGCCAGCAGCTCATACCTTGGGGTTAGCTCCTACAATGAGCAGTTCTTC. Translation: CASSSYLGVSSYNEQFF.

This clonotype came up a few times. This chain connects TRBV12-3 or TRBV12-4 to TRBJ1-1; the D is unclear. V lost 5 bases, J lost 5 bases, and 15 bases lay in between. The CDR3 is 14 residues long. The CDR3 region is CASSETLIRTEAFF. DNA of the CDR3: TGTGCCAGCAGTGAGACATTGATACGTACTGAAGCTTTCTTT.

The CDR3, as DNA: TGTGCCAGCAGCCTTAGTCAGGGGTCCTACGAGCAGTACGTC. Translating gives CASSLSQGSYEQYV. The chain employs TRBV7-2 and TRBJ2-7, with D tentatively TRBD1 (6 bases). CDR3 length: 14 residues. Trimming cost V 5 bases and J 1 base, with 12 bases left between them. The germline V gene encodes CDR1 SGHTA and CDR2 FQGNSA.

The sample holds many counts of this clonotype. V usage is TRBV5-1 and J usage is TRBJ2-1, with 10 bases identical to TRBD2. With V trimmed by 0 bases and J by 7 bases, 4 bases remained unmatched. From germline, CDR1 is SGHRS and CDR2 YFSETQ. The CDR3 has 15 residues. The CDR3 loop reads CASSLEGLALNEQFF. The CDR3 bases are TGCGCCAGCAGCTTGGAGGGACTAGCGCTGAATGAGCAGTTCTTC.

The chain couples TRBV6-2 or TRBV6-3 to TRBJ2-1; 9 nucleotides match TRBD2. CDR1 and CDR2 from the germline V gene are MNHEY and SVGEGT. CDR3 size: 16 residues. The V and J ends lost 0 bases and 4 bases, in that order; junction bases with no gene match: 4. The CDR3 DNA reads TGTGCCAGCAGTTACTCCCTAGCGGGGTATTACAATGAGCAGTTCTTC. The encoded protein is CASSYSLAGYYNEQFF.

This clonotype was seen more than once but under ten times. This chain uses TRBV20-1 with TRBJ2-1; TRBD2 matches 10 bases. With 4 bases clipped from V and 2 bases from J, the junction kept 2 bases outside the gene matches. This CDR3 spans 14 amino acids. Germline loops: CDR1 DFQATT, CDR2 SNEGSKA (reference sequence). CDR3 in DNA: TGCAGTGCTACTAGCGGGAGTCCCTACAATGAGCAGTTCTTC. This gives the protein CSATSGSPYNEQFF.

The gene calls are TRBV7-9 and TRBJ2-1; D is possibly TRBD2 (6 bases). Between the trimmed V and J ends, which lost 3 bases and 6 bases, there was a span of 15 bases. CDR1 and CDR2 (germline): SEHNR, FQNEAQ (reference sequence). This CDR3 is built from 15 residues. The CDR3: CASSLEGPSFNEQFF. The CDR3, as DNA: TGTGCCAGCAGCTTGGAGGGGCCCTCGTTCAATGAGCAGTTCTTC.

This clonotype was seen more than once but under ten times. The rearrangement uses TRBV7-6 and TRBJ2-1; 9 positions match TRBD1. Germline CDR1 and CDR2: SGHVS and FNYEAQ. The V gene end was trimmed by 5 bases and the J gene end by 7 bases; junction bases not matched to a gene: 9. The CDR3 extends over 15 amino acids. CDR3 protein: CASSLSGTGRNEQFF. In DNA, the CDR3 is TGTGCCAGCAGCCTATCCGGGACAGGGAGGAATGAGCAGTTCTTC.

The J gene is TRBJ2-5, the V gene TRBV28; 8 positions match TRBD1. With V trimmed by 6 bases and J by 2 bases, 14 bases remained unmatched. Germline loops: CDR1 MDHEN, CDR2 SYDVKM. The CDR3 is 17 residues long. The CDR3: CASSQFGDRSTQETQYF. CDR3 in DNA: TGTGCCAGCAGCCAATTTGGGGACAGGAGTACACAAGAGACCCAGTACTTC.